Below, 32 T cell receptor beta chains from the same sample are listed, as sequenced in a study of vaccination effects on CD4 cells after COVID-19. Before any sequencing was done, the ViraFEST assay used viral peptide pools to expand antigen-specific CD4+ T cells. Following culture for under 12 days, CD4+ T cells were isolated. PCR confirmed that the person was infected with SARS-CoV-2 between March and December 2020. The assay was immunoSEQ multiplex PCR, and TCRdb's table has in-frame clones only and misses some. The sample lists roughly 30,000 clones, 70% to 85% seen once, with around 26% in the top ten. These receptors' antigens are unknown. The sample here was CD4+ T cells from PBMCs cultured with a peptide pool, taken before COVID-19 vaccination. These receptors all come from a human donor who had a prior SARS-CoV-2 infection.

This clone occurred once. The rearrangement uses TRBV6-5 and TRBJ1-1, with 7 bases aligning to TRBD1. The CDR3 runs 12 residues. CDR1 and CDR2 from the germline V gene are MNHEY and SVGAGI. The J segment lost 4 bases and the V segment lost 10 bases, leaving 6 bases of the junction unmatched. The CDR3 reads CATNNRGTEAFF. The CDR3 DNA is TGTGCCACAAATAACAGGGGCACTGAAGCTTTCTTT.

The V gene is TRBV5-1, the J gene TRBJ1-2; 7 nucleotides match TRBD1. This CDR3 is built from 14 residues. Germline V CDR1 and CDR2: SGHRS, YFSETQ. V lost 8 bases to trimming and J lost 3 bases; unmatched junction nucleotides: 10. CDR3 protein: CASTLGGAYYGYTF. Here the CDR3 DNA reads TGCGCCAGTACCCTAGGGGGCGCTTACTATGGCTACACCTTC.

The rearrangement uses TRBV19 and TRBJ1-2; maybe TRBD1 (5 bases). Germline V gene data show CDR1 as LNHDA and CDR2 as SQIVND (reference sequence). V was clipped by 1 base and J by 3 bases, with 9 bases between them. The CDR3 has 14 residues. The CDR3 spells CASSIVRGDYGYTF. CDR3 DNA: TGTGCCAGTAGTATAGTAAGGGGCGACTATGGCTACACCTTC.

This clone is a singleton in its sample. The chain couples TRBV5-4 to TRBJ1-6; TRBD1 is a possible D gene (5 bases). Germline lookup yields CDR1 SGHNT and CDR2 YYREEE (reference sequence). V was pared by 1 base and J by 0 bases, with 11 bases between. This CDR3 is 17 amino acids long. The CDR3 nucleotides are TGTGCCAGCAGCTTGTGGGACGATGGCTCCTATAATTCACCCCTCCACTTT. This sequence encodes CASSLWDDGSYNSPLHF. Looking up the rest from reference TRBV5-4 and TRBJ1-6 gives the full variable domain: ETGVTQSPTHLIKTRGQQVTLRCSSQSGHNTVSWYQQALGQGPQFIFQYYREEENGRGNFPPRFSGLQFPNYSSELNVNALELDDSALYLCASSLWDDGSYNSPLHFGNGTRLTVT.

This CDR3 reads CASSQGGGQGIGDTEAFF. CDR3 sequence (DNA): TGTGCCAGCAGCCAAGGCGGGGGACAGGGGATAGGTGACACTGAAGCTTTCTTT. V usage is TRBV4-2 and J usage is TRBJ1-1; 10 nucleotides line up with TRBD1. This CDR3 spans 18 amino acids. The germline CDR1 and CDR2 sequences are LGHNA and YNFKEQ. With 1 base clipped from V and 3 bases from J, the junction kept 11 bases outside the gene matches.

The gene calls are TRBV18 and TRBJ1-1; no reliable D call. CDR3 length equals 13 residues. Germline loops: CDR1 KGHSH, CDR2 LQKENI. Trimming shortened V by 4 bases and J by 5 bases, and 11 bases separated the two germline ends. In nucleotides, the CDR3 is TGTGCCAGCTCACAGGACCGAACAACTGAAGCTTTCTTT. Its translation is CASSQDRTTEAFF.

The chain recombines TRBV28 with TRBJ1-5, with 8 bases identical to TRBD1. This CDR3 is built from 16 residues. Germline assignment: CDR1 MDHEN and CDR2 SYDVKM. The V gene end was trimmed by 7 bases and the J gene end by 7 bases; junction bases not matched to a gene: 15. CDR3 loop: CASKVGSRGQGQPQHF. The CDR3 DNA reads TGTGCCAGCAAAGTGGGAAGCAGGGGGCAAGGCCAGCCCCAGCATTTT.

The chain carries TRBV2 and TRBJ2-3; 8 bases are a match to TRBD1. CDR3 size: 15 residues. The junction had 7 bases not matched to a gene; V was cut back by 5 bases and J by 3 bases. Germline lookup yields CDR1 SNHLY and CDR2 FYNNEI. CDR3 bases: TGTGCCAGCAGTACCGGGACAGGTAATACAGATACGCAGTATTTT. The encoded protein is CASSTGTGNTDTQYF.

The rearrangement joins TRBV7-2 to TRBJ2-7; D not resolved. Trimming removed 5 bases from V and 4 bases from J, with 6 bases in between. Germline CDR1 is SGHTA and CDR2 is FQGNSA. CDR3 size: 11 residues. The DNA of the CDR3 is TGTGCCAGCAGCCAACAATACGAGCAGTACTTC. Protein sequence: CASSQQYEQYF. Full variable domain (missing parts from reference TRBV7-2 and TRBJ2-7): GAGVSQSPSNKVTEKGKDVELRCDPISGHTALYWYRQSLGQGLEFLIYFQGNSAPDKSGLPSDRFSAERTGGSVSTLTIQRTQQEDSAVYLCASSQQYEQYFGPGTRLTVT.

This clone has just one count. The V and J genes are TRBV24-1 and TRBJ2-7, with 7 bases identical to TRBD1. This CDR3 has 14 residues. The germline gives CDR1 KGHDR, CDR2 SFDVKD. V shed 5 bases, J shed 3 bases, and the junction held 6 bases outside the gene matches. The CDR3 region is CATSADRAHYEQYF. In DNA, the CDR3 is TGTGCCACCAGTGCCGACAGGGCCCACTACGAGCAGTACTTC.

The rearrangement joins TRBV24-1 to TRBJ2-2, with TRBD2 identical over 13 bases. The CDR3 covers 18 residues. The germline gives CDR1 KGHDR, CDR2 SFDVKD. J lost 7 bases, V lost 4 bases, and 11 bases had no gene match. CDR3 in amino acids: CATSDSGLAGVMSGELFF. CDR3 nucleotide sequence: TGTGCCACCAGTGACTCTGGACTAGCGGGAGTTATGAGCGGGGAGCTGTTTTTT.

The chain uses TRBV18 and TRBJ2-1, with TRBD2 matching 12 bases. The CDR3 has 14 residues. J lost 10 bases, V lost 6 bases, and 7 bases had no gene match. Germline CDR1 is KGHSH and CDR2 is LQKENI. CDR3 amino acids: CASSLGGLAGEQFF. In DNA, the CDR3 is TGTGCCAGCTCCCTAGGTGGACTAGCGGGAGAGCAGTTCTTC.

The CDR3 nucleotides read TGTGCCAGCAGCTGGAACCAGGGTGAGTCGCAGCCCCAGCATTTT. Translation gives CASSWNQGESQPQHF. The rearrangement links TRBV7-2 to TRBJ1-5, with D perhaps TRBD1 (5 bases). Looked up from germline, CDR1 is SGHTA and CDR2 is FQGNSA. The CDR3 totals 15 residues. The V gene lost 4 bases and the J gene lost 7 bases, with 17 bases spanning the gap.

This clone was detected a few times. In DNA, the CDR3 is TGTGCCAGCAGTTACTCGCGGGGGGCGGGGAATTCACCCCTCCACTTT. Its protein product is CASSYSRGAGNSPLHF. The genes are TRBV6-5 and TRBJ1-6; D possibly corresponds to TRBD1 (6 bases). The CDR3 sequence is 16 residues long. Germline V CDR1 and CDR2: MNHEY, SVGAGI. V shed 0 bases and J shed 7 bases, with 13 bases lying between them.

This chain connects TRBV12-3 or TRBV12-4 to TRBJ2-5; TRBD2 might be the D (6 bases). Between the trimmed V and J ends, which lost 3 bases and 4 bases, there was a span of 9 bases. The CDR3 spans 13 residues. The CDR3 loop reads CASSFNGGETQYF. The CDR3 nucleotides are TGTGCCAGCAGTTTTAACGGGGGAGAGACCCAGTACTTC.

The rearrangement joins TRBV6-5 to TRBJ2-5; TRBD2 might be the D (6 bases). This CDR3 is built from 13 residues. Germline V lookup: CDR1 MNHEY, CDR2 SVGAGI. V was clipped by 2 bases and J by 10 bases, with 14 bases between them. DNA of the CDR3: TGTGCCAGCAGTTACCGGGGACTCCGGGGCCAGTACTTC. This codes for CASSYRGLRGQYF.

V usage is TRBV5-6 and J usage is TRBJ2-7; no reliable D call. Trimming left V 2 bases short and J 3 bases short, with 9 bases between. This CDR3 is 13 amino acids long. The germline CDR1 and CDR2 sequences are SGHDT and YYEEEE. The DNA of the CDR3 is TGTGCCAGCAGCTTTAGGGTAGTCTACGAGCAGTACTTC. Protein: CASSFRVVYEQYF. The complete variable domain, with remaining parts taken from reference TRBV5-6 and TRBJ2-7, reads DAGVTQSPTHLIKTRGQQVTLRCSPKSGHDTVSWYQQALGQGPQFIFQYYEEEERQRGNFPDRFSGHQFPNYSSELNVNALLLGDSALYLCASSFRVVYEQYFGPGTRLTVT.

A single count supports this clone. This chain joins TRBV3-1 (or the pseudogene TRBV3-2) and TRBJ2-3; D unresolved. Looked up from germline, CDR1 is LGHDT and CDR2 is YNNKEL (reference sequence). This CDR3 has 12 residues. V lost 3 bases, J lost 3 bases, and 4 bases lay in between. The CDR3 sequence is CASSHGTDTQYF. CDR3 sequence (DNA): TGTGCCAGCAGCCACGGTACAGATACGCAGTATTTT.

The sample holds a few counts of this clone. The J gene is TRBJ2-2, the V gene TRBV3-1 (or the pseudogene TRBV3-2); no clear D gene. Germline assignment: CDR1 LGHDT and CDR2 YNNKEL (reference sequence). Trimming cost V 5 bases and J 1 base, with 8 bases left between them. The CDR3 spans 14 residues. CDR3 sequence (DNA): TGTGCCAGCAGCTCTCTAGGGAACACCGGGGAGCTGTTTTTT. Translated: CASSSLGNTGELFF.

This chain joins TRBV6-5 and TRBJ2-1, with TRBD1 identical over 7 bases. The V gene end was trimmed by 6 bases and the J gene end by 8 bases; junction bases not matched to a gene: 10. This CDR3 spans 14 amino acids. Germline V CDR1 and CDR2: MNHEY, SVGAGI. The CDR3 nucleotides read TGTGCCAGCAGGGAGACAGGGTTTGAAGATGAGCAGTTCTTC. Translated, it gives CASRETGFEDEQFF.

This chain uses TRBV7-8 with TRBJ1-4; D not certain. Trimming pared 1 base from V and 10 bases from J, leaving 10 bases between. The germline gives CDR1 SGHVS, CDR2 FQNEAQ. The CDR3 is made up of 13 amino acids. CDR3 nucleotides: TGTGCCAGCAGCTTAGATCGTATGGGAAAACTGTTTTTT. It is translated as CASSLDRMGKLFF. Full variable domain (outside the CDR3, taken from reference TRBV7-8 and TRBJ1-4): GAGVSQSPRYKVAKRGQDVALRCDPISGHVSLFWYQQALGQGPEFLTYFQNEAQLDKSGLPSDRFFAERPEGSVSTLKIQRTQQEDSAVYLCASSLDRMGKLFFGSGTQLSVL.

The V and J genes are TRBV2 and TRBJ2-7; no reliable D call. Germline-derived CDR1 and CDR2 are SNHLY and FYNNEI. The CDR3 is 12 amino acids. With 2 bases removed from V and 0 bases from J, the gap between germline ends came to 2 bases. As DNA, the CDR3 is TGTGCCAGCAGTGAACGCTCCTACGAGCAGTACTTC. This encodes CASSERSYEQYF.

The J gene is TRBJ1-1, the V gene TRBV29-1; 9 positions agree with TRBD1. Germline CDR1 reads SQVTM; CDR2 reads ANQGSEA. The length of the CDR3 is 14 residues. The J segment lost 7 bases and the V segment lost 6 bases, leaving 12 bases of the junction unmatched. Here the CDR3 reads CSVTPLTGGVEAFF. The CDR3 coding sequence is TGCAGCGTGACCCCTTTGACAGGGGGGGTTGAAGCTTTCTTT.

The DNA for the CDR3 is TGTGCCAGCAGCTTTGGATCTGGGGCCAACGTCCTGACTTTC. It translates to CASSFGSGANVLTF. V usage is TRBV7-9 and J usage is TRBJ2-6; D gene uncertain. V was pared by 3 bases and J by 1 base, with 4 bases between. The CDR3 runs to 14 residues. Germline V lookup: CDR1 SEHNR, CDR2 FQNEAQ (reference sequence).

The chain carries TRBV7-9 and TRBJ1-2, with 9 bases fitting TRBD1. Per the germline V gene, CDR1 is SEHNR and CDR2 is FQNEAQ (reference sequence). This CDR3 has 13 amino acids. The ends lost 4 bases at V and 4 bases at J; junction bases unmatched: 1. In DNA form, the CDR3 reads TGTGCCAGCAGCTCGGGACAGGGCTATGGCTACACCTTC. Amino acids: CASSSGQGYGYTF.

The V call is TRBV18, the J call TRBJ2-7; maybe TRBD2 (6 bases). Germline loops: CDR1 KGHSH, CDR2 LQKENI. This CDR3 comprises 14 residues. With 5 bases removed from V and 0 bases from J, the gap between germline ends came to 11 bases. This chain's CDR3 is CASSTGLLSYEQYF. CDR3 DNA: TGTGCCAGCTCAACGGGACTCCTCTCCTACGAGCAGTACTTC.

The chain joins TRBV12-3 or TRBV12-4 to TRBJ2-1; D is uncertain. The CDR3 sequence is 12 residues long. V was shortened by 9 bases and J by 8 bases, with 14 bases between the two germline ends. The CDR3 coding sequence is TGTGCCAGTTTACTACGACTCCATGAGCAGTTCTTC. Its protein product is CASLLRLHEQFF.

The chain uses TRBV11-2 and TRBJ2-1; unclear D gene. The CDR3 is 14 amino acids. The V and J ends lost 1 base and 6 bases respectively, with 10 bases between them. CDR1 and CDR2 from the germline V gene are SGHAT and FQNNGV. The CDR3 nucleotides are TGTGCCAGCAGCTTAGGGAGTCATGGCAATGAGCAGTTCTTC. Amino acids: CASSLGSHGNEQFF.

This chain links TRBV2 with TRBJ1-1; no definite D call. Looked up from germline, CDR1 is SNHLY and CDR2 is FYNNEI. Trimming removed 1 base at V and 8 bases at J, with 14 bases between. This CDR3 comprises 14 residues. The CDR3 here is CASSEVPPLGEAFF. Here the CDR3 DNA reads TGTGCCAGCAGTGAAGTGCCCCCATTGGGGGAAGCTTTCTTT.

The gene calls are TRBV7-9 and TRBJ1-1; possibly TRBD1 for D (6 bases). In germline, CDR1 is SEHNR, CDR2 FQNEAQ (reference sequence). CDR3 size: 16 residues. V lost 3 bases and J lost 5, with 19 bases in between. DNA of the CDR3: TGTGCCAGCAGCTTCCGAGGGGGAGGGGGTGAGACTGAAGCTTTCTTT. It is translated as CASSFRGGGGETEAFF.

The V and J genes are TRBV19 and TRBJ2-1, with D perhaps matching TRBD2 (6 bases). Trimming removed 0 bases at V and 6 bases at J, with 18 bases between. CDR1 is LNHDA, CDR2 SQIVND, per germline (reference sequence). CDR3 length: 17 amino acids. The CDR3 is CASSIDHGGAYGNEQFF. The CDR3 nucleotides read TGTGCCAGTAGTATAGATCACGGGGGTGCTTATGGCAATGAGCAGTTCTTC.

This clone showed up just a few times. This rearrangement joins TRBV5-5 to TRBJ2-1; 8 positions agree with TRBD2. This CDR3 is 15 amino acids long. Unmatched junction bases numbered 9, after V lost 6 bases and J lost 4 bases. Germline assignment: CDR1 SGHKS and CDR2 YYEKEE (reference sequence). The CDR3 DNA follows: TGTGCCAGCACCGGCGGGGGGACATCATACAATGAGCAGTTCTTC. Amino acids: CASTGGGTSYNEQFF.